Listed below are T cell receptor beta chains from one sample, sequenced in a study of cytomegalovirus exposure and HLA in healthy donors. The assay was immunoSEQ multiplex PCR, and TCRdb's table has in-frame clones only and misses some. The sample holds approximately 150,000 clones; approximately 88% are singletons and the top ten take around 0.98%. The sequencing input was PBMCs. The receptors derive from a man between 25 and 39 years old in good health and CMV-seronegative. Each CDR3 is given with its conserved first and last residue. The order of the fields is CDR3 DNA, CDR3 protein, clone size, D gene, J gene, V gene. A D gene is named only where the DNA matches it firmly. The size of a clone is reported for some rows only, either as once, few or many, or as a class for expanded clones.

TGTGCCAGCAAGTGGGACAGGGCACCCCACGAGCAGTACTTC,CASKWDRAPHEQYF,NA,TRBD1,TRBJ2-7,TRBV6-1
TGCGCCAGCAGTTTCACCGGGACAGGGGGGATTGAAGCTTTCTTT,CASSFTGTGGIEAFF,NA,TRBD1,TRBJ1-1,TRBV5-1
TGTGCCAGCCGGACAGGGAGAGTATCAGATACGCAGTATTTT,CASRTGRVSDTQYF,NA,TRBD1,TRBJ2-3,TRBV7-9
TGTGCCAGCAGATCCGGGACAGGGAGCAATGAGCAGTTCTTC,CASRSGTGSNEQFF,NA,TRBD1,TRBJ2-1,TRBV6-4
TGTGCCAGCTCACCTGACAGGGTGAACACTGAAGCTTTCTTT,CASSPDRVNTEAFF,NA,TRBD1,TRBJ1-1,TRBV18
TGTGCCTGGAGTCCAAAGACAGGGTACAACGAGCAGTACTTC,CAWSPKTGYNEQYF,NA,TRBD1,TRBJ2-7,TRBV30
TGCGCCAGCAGCCAAGAAGACAGGTACAATGAGCAGTTCTTC,CASSQEDRYNEQFF,NA,NA,TRBJ2-1,TRBV4-1
TGTGCCAGTACCTTCCCACGGGACAGGGGGAGTGAAAAACTGTTTTTT,CASTFPRDRGSEKLFF,NA,TRBD1,TRBJ1-4,TRBV19
TGTGCCAGCAGTCTAAGGACTAGCGGGTTTTCCTACGAGCAGTACTTC,CASSLRTSGFSYEQYF,once,TRBD2,TRBJ2-7,TRBV27
TGTGCCAGCAGCGCAGCAGGGACAGCAACTGGTGGCTACACCTTC,CASSAAGTATGGYTF,few,TRBD1,TRBJ1-2,TRBV6-1
TGTGCCAGCAGCACTAGATCCGTTTGGGGCAGGGGAAGGGATGGCTACACCTTC,CASSTRSVWGRGRDGYTF,NA,NA,TRBJ1-2,TRBV7-9
TGTGCCAGCAGCCCTCGATCCGGGACAGATTTCGATACGCAGTATTTT,CASSPRSGTDFDTQYF,NA,TRBD1,TRBJ2-3,TRBV9
TGTGCCACCGGAGGAGAAATGGCCGCTGGGAACACCATATATTTT,CATGGEMAAGNTIYF,NA,NA,TRBJ1-3,TRBV2
TGCGCCAGCAGCCCCGCGGGGGGCGTCCACGAGCAGTACTTC,CASSPAGGVHEQYF,NA,TRBD2,TRBJ2-7,TRBV5-1
TGTGCCAGCAGTGCGACAGCCTCACCCCTCCACTTT,CASSATASPLHF,few,NA,TRBJ1-6,TRBV25-1
TGTGCCAGCAGCCGAGGACAGGGAGGCGAGCAGTACTTC,CASSRGQGGEQYF,NA,TRBD1,TRBJ2-7,TRBV7-3
TGTGCCAGCAGCCAAGGGGGGCTAGCGGAGGTGGGGGAGCAGTTCTTC,CASSQGGLAEVGEQFF,NA,NA,TRBJ2-1,TRBV4-2
TGCGCCAGCAAAGGTTTCTCGGGCTACGAGCAGTACTTC,CASKGFSGYEQYF,NA,NA,TRBJ2-7,TRBV5-1
TGTGCCAGTAATAATCGGTGGGGGCGTGGGAACACCGGGGAGCTGTTTTTT,CASNNRWGRGNTGELFF,once,NA,TRBJ2-2,TRBV19
TGTGCCAGCAGCCCCGCCAAGACAGGGTGGAACACCATATATTTT,CASSPAKTGWNTIYF,NA,TRBD1,TRBJ1-3,TRBV7-9
TGTGCCAGCAGCAGCGACAGGGAGAGCACTGAAGCTTTCTTT,CASSSDRESTEAFF,NA,TRBD1,TRBJ1-1,TRBV6-5
TGTGCCAGTAGTATCCTGGGACTAGCGGGAGAGTCCACAGATACGCAGTATTTT,CASSILGLAGESTDTQYF,NA,TRBD2,TRBJ2-3,TRBV19
TGTGCCAGCAGCGTAGCTGCAGGGCGCCAAGAGACCCAGTACTTC,CASSVAAGRQETQYF,NA,NA,TRBJ2-5,TRBV9
TGTGCCAGCAGCCAAAAGCGTAGCTCCTACAATGAGCAGTTCTTC,CASSQKRSSYNEQFF,NA,NA,TRBJ2-1,TRBV13
TGTGCCAGCAGTGCTCGGCTAGCGGGAAAAGAGACCCAGTACTTC,CASSARLAGKETQYF,NA,TRBD2,TRBJ2-5,TRBV6-1
TGTGCCAGCAGCTTAACACGCGGGCGGGGCAATGAGCAGTTCTTC,CASSLTRGRGNEQFF,NA,NA,TRBJ2-1,TRBV11-3
TGTGCCGGACGAACTAGCGGGAGGGGGAACGGCACAGATACGCAGTATTTT,CAGRTSGRGNGTDTQYF,NA,NA,TRBJ2-3,TRBV21-1
TGTGCCAGCAGTTCAGCGGGGGGAAATTCCAATGAGCAGTTCTTC,CASSSAGGNSNEQFF,NA,TRBD2,TRBJ2-1,TRBV6-4
TGTGCCAGCTCACAACAGGGGGCGAACACCGGGGAGCTGTTTTTT,CASSQQGANTGELFF,once,TRBD1,TRBJ2-2,TRBV18
TGTGCCAGCACCTTGGGGTCCCTTGGCAGGAATGGCTACACCTTC,CASTLGSLGRNGYTF,NA,NA,TRBJ1-2,TRBV5-5
TGTGCCAGCAGTACTACAGGGCAATACGAGCAGTACTTC,CASSTTGQYEQYF,few,NA,TRBJ2-7,TRBV2
TGTGCCATCAGTGACCCCGGGACAGGGGGAGCTGAAGCTTTCTTT,CAISDPGTGGAEAFF,NA,TRBD1,TRBJ1-1,TRBV10-3
TGTGCCAGCAGCTACACGGGGGGCCGGGAGACCCAGTACTTC,CASSYTGGRETQYF,NA,NA,TRBJ2-5,TRBV5-6
TGCGCCAGCAGTGAGCGGGAGGGCCCTCGATACGAGCAGTACTTC,CASSEREGPRYEQYF,NA,TRBD2,TRBJ2-7,TRBV10-1
TGCGCCAGCAGCTCCGGAGCGGGAGGGCAATCTGAGCAGTTCTTC,CASSSGAGGQSEQFF,NA,TRBD2,TRBJ2-1,TRBV5-1
TGTGCCAGTAGTATAGCAATTCCAGTTGTCCAGCCCCAGCATTTT,CASSIAIPVVQPQHF,NA,NA,TRBJ1-5,TRBV19
TGTGCCAGCAGCTTCAGTGACTACGAGCAGTACTTC,CASSFSDYEQYF,NA,NA,TRBJ2-7,TRBV5-5
TGTGCCAGCAGCTTCACAGGGACTGAAGCTTTCTTT,CASSFTGTEAFF,NA,NA,TRBJ1-1,TRBV7-9
TGTGCCAGCGACAGCTTGGGGAAGTGGGGGGGCAATGGAGAGACCCAGTACTTC,CASDSLGKWGGNGETQYF,NA,NA,TRBJ2-5,TRBV5-6
TGTGCCAGTAGTATCGGCGGGGCCTTCAGTGCCGAGCAGTACTTC,CASSIGGAFSAEQYF,NA,NA,TRBJ2-7,TRBV19
TGTGCCACCCATTTCGGGACTAGCGGTTCCTACGAGCAGTACTTC,CATHFGTSGSYEQYF,NA,TRBD2,TRBJ2-7,TRBV7-8
TGCGCCAGCAGCCAAGATTGGGCGGGAGGGAGCCTCTACAATGAGCAGTTCTTC,CASSQDWAGGSLYNEQFF,many,TRBD2,TRBJ2-1,TRBV4-3
TGTGCCAGCAGCTTAAGGCGGGGGGCGAACACCGGGGAGCTGTTTTTT,CASSLRRGANTGELFF,NA,TRBD2,TRBJ2-2,TRBV7-3
TGTGCCAGCAGACTAACAGGGGGCTTGGGTTTGGGCACTGAAGCTTTCTTT,CASRLTGGLGLGTEAFF,once,TRBD1,TRBJ1-1,TRBV7-6
TGTGCCAGCAGCTTCGGGACTAGCGGGATTTCAGATACGCAGTATTTT,CASSFGTSGISDTQYF,NA,TRBD2,TRBJ2-3,TRBV11-1
TGTGCCAGCAGTGAAAATAGCGGGAGCTCCTACAATGAGCAGTTCTTC,CASSENSGSSYNEQFF,once,TRBD2,TRBJ2-1,TRBV6-4
TGTGCCAGTAGTATATCCCTATCCTACGAGCAGTACTTC,CASSISLSYEQYF,NA,NA,TRBJ2-7,TRBV19